A single sample gave rise to the 21 T cell receptor beta chains below, sequenced in a study of post-analysis software for immune sequencing data (dated by TCRdb to the mid-2010s). The research as a whole found: Significantly higher frequencies in patients than in controls were found for a handful of TRBV segments, including TRBV5-6, TRBV5-1 and TRBV20-1.

Library construction relied on PCR. The sequencer was an Illumina HiSeq 2500. To reduce PCR and sequencing biases, unique molecular identifiers were incorporated into the TCR beta cDNA libraries. The public reads were reprocessed in TCRdb via fastp at Q25 and MiXCR, keeping in-frame beta chains. CDR3 protein duplicates are merged, each entry listing the most common genes and DNA. The sample table lists more than 450,000 distinct CDR3 sequences, under 40% of them with a count of one. The ten largest account for less than 6% of the sample. Antigens of these TCRs are unknown. The sample consisted of blood. The receptor source for this set is a girl under 18 with multiple sclerosis.

The chain links TRBV7-9 to TRBJ1-1; D unclear. Germline V gene lookup returns CDR1 SEHNR and CDR2 FQNEAQ (reference sequence). The V gene lost 1 base and the J gene lost 6 bases, with 15 bases spanning the gap. The CDR3 runs 15 residues. DNA of the CDR3: TGTGCCAGCAGCTTAGTCGGACTTAGGTTTCCTGAAGCTTTCTTT. Encoded protein: CASSLVGLRFPEAFF.

V gene TRBV10-3 combines with J gene TRBJ2-1; the match to TRBD1 covers 9 bases. This CDR3 spans 17 amino acids. Germline V gene sequence: CDR1 ENHRY, CDR2 SYGVKD. V gave up 1 base and J gave up 0 bases; unmatched junction bases: 4. This CDR3 reads CAISEFGTGSSYNEQFF. The DNA of the CDR3 is TGTGCCATCAGTGAGTTCGGGACAGGGAGCTCCTACAATGAGCAGTTCTTC.

This clonotype was observed at least ten times. The chain links TRBV28 to TRBJ2-5; TRBD2 matches 8 bases. V shed 2 bases and J 1 base; nucleotides not matched to a gene: 3. Germline CDR1 reads MDHEN; CDR2 reads SYDVKM. The CDR3 loop spans 15 amino acids. The chain's CDR3 is CASSLNRGGQETQYF. The CDR3 region has the DNA TGTGCCAGCAGTTTAAACCGGGGGGGCCAAGAGACCCAGTACTTC.

This clonotype has more than one count but fewer than ten. CDR3 sequence: CASWGRTTEAFF. As DNA, the CDR3 is TGTGCCAGCTGGGGCAGAACCACTGAAGCTTTCTTT. This sequence joins TRBV12-3 or TRBV12-4 and TRBJ1-1; the D gene is possibly TRBD1 (5 bases). With 8 bases removed from V and 4 bases from J, the gap between germline ends came to 11 bases. CDR3 length: 12 amino acids.

V is TRBV28 and J is TRBJ1-5; D may be TRBD1 (5 bases). The CDR3 totals 18 residues. Germline V gene lookup returns CDR1 MDHEN and CDR2 SYDVKM. V dropped 4 bases and J dropped 5 bases, with 24 bases sitting between them. Here the CDR3 reads CASSYTGNVRREDQPQHF. CDR3 DNA: TGTGCCAGCAGTTACACGGGCAACGTGCGCAGGGAGGATCAGCCCCAGCATTTT.

The gene calls are TRBV6-5 and TRBJ1-2; 7 bases map to TRBD1. The CDR3 is made up of 12 amino acids. The germline V gene encodes CDR1 MNHEY and CDR2 SVGAGI. V lost 6 bases to trimming and J lost 8 bases; unmatched junction nucleotides: 6. In nucleotides, the CDR3 is TGTGCCAGCAGCAGGGGACAGATGGGCTACACCTTC. This translates into CASSRGQMGYTF.

This clonotype was found a few times. V usage is TRBV7-2 and J usage is TRBJ2-4; 7 nucleotides match TRBD2. Per germline, CDR1 SGHTA and CDR2 FQGNSA. Trimming removed 1 base from V and 2 bases from J; junction bases left unmatched: 5. There are 16 residues in the CDR3. The CDR3 DNA reads as TGTGCCAGCAGCTTAGAGGGAGGGGCTTCCAAAAACATTCAGTACTTC. Amino acid sequence: CASSLEGGASKNIQYF.

The chain uses TRBV20-1 and TRBJ2-3; D remains ambiguous. Per germline, CDR1 DFQATT and CDR2 SNEGSKA (reference sequence). Between the trimmed V and J ends, which lost 6 bases and 0 bases, there was a span of 13 bases. This CDR3 is built from 14 residues. The CDR3 region is CSARTIVSTDTQYF. CDR3 bases: TGCAGTGCCCGGACCATCGTGAGCACAGATACGCAGTATTTT.

The chain employs TRBV4-2 and TRBJ2-3; 12 bases match TRBD2. Trimming removed 4 bases from V and 6 bases from J; junction bases left unmatched: 8. Looked up from germline, CDR1 is LGHNA and CDR2 is YNFKEQ. The CDR3 has 16 amino acids. The CDR3 reads CASSPTSGGLGDTQYF. CDR3 nucleotide sequence: TGTGCCAGCAGCCCGACTAGCGGGGGACTCGGGGATACGCAGTATTTT.

The chain combines TRBV5-1 with TRBJ2-7, with 9 bases fitting TRBD1. CDR3 length equals 14 residues. Trimming at V came to 4 bases and at J to 2 bases, leaving 4 bases not matched to a gene. Germline CDR1 is SGHRS and CDR2 is YFSETQ. CDR3 amino acids: CASSEGQGTYEQYF. Here the CDR3 DNA reads TGCGCCAGCAGCGAGGGACAGGGTACCTACGAGCAGTACTTC.

The table lists this clonotype with a few counts. The V and J genes are TRBV4-1 and TRBJ2-5; tentative D call: TRBD1 (6 bases). The germline CDR1 and CDR2 sequences are MGHRA and YSYEKL. The germline V and J ends were trimmed by 0 bases and 0 bases, with 11 bases remaining between them. The CDR3 spans 16 residues. In DNA form, the CDR3 reads TGCGCCAGCAGCCAAGATCATCAGGGGTACCAAGAGACCCAGTACTTC. This codes for CASSQDHQGYQETQYF.

This clonotype was seen a handful of times. V gene TRBV7-8 combines with J gene TRBJ2-3, with 8 nucleotides matching TRBD1. The CDR3 sequence is 14 residues long. Germline V lookup: CDR1 SGHVS, CDR2 FQNEAQ. The ends lost 6 bases at V and 7 bases at J; junction bases unmatched: 9. CDR3: CASSYTGGSNTQYF. As DNA, the CDR3 is TGTGCCAGCAGTTATACAGGGGGATCGAATACGCAGTATTTT.

At least ten counts were recorded for this clonotype. The chain has TRBV6-6 and TRBJ2-5; 13 positions agree with TRBD2. This CDR3 comprises 15 residues. The V segment lost 6 bases and the J segment 5 bases; nucleotides outside the gene matches: 6. CDR1 is MNHNY and CDR2 is SVGAGI in the germline V gene (reference sequence). The CDR3 is CASSRLAGGGETQYF. CDR3 nucleotides: TGTGCCAGCAGCAGACTAGCGGGGGGTGGTGAGACCCAGTACTTC.

This chain links TRBV7-2 with TRBJ2-1, with D unclear. Germline-derived CDR1 and CDR2 are SGHTA and FQGNSA. The CDR3 covers 16 residues. V dropped 1 base and J dropped 6 bases, with 16 bases sitting between them. The CDR3 sequence is CASSLDGRVTCNEQFF. DNA of the CDR3: TGTGCCAGCAGCTTAGACGGTCGTGTAACCTGCAATGAGCAGTTCTTC.

This chain connects TRBV4-1 to TRBJ1-4; tentative D call: TRBD1 (6 bases). The germline V and J ends were trimmed by 3 bases and 7 bases, with 15 bases remaining between them. This CDR3 region has 15 residues. The germline V gene encodes CDR1 MGHRA and CDR2 YSYEKL. The DNA for the CDR3 is TGCGCCAGCAGCCAGGCCGTGGGGGGCCGTGAAAAACTGTTTTTT. Amino acid sequence: CASSQAVGGREKLFF.

The genes are TRBV11-2 and TRBJ1-2; TRBD1 matches 7 bases. The CDR3 sequence is 14 residues long. Germline V gene data show CDR1 as SGHAT and CDR2 as FQNNGV. V was clipped by 0 bases and J by 4 bases; unmatched bases: 2. DNA of the CDR3: TGTGCCAGCAGCTTAGAGCGGGACAGCTATGGCTACACCTTC. Its translation is CASSLERDSYGYTF.

The chain combines TRBV5-1 with TRBJ2-5, with TRBD1 matching over 8 bases. The V segment lost 4 bases and the J segment 2 bases; nucleotides outside the gene matches: 10. This CDR3 contains 16 residues. Germline values: CDR1 SGHRS, CDR2 YFSETQ. The CDR3 protein is CASSVGQGTGQETQYF. DNA for the CDR3: TGCGCCAGCAGCGTTGGACAGGGAACGGGGCAAGAGACCCAGTACTTC. The entire variable domain, with the rest obtained from reference TRBV5-1 and TRBJ2-5, is as follows: KAGVTQTPRYLIKTRGQQVTLSCSPISGHRSVSWYQQTPGQGLQFLFEYFSETQRNKGNFPGRFSGRQFSNSRSEMNVSTLELGDSALYLCASSVGQGTGQETQYFGPGTRLLVL.

The chain couples TRBV2 to TRBJ2-5; 8 nucleotides line up with TRBD1. There are 14 residues in the CDR3. Germline values: CDR1 SNHLY, CDR2 FYNNEI. V was clipped by 3 bases and J by 6 bases; unmatched bases: 6. The CDR3 spells CASSEGQGAKTQYF. In DNA form, the CDR3 reads TGTGCCAGCAGTGAGGGGCAGGGGGCGAAGACCCAGTACTTC.

J is TRBJ2-3 and V is TRBV12-3 or TRBV12-4; D is perhaps TRBD1 or TRBD2 (5 bases each). The CDR3 spans 14 residues. V dropped 9 bases and J dropped 2 bases, with 15 bases sitting between them. The CDR3 loop is CASRKGRPTDTQYF. The DNA of the CDR3 is TGTGCCAGTCGAAAGGGACGGCCCACAGATACGCAGTATTTT.

This clonotype was counted only a few times. The chain joins TRBV7-6 to TRBJ2-5; 8 nucleotides match TRBD2. CDR1 is SGHVS and CDR2 is FNYEAQ in the germline V gene. This CDR3 has 13 residues. V was clipped by 10 bases and J by 4 bases; unmatched bases: 8. The CDR3 DNA reads TGTGCCACCCTACCGGGACTAGGAGAGACCCAGTACTTC. Amino acid sequence: CATLPGLGETQYF.

This clonotype turned up a few times. As DNA, the CDR3 is TGTGCCAGCTCACCAAGTCTCAGCGGGGGGCAAGAGACCCAGTACTTC. It is translated as CASSPSLSGGQETQYF. The V call is TRBV18, the J call TRBJ2-5, with 9 positions matching TRBD2. The trim removed 2 bases at V and 2 bases at J, leaving 6 bases unmatched. The CDR3 is made up of 16 amino acids. From germline, CDR1 is KGHSH and CDR2 LQKENI.